Sequencing of this T cell receptor beta chain was carried out in a study of blood T cell repertoires in COVID-19. Original handling: How many nucleated cells were present was estimated from reference gene primer amplification. Generated by immunoSEQ multiplex PCR, the TCRdb table keeps only in-frame clones and is missing some. V, J and clone size reflect that table, while D and trimming were determined from the DNA. The repertoire holds under 150,000 clones, with around 86% as singletons. Material for sequencing was peripheral blood. This TCR was recovered from a man aged 40-49 years with active or convalescent COVID-19.

In nucleotides, the CDR3 is TGCGCCAGCAGCCCGGGGGAGATGAACACTGAAGCTTTCTTT. It is translated as CASSPGEMNTEAFF. The chain carries TRBV5-1 and TRBJ1-1; D might be TRBD1 (5 bases). Germline assignment: CDR1 SGHRS and CDR2 YFSETQ. Trimming stripped 4 bases from V and 0 bases from J, with 10 bases between. The CDR3 consists of 14 residues.